This is a list of T cell receptor beta chains from one sample in a study of blood T cell repertoires in COVID-19. The table came from immunoSEQ multiplex PCR; TCRdb's copy has only in-frame clones and leaves some out. The table includes some 230,000 clones, roughly nine tenths detected once. The sequenced sample consisted of PBMCs or T cells enriched from blood (not recorded which). All receptors derive from a young woman in a cohort exposed to, infected with or recovered from COVID-19 (not recorded which). The CDR3 runs from the conserved cysteine through the conserved F or W. Fields, in order: clone size, CDR3 length, J gene, D gene, V gene, CDR3 DNA, CDR3 protein. D genes are given only for firm matches. Part of the rows lack a size; the others show once, few, many or a class for expanded clones.

.	14	TRBJ2-7	.	TRBV5-4	TGTGCCAGCAGCCCACGACAGGCGCCCTACGAGCAGTACTTC	CASSPRQAPYEQYF
.	13	TRBJ1-5	.	TRBV7-2	TGTGCCAGCAGCATGCGGTTAGGTCAGCCCCAGCATTTT	CASSMRLGQPQHF
.	17	TRBJ1-1	TRBD1	TRBV5-1	TGCGCCAGCAGCTCGGGACAGGGGGCAGCTTGGAATACTGAAGCTTTCTTT	CASSSGQGAAWNTEAFF
.	17	TRBJ2-3	.	TRBV7-2	TGTGCCAGCAGCTCCCGCGTTGTTCCCGCCGCAACAGATACGCAGTATTTT	CASSSRVVPAATDTQYF
.	12	TRBJ2-5	.	TRBV28	TGTGCCAGCAGTTCTGCGGTGGGGACCCAGTACTTC	CASSSAVGTQYF
.	17	TRBJ2-1	TRBD1	TRBV6-1	TGTGCCAGCAGTGAAACTCCCGGGACAGGGGGATACGATGAGCAGTTCTTC	CASSETPGTGGYDEQFF
.	15	TRBJ2-7	TRBD1	TRBV7-9	TGTGCCAGCAGCTTAGCCGGGACAGGGGATGGCGAGCAGTACTTC	CASSLAGTGDGEQYF
.	15	TRBJ2-3	.	TRBV19	TGTGCCAGTAGTATAGAGAGTGTCCTCACAGATACGCAGTATTTT	CASSIESVLTDTQYF
.	14	TRBJ1-5	.	TRBV2	TGTGCCAGCAGTGGAGTCACGGGCAATCAGCCCCAGCATTTT	CASSGVTGNQPQHF
.	14	TRBJ1-2	TRBD1	TRBV6-1	TGTGCCAGCAGTGAGGTTACAGGGGTCTATGGCTACACCTTC	CASSEVTGVYGYTF
.	15	TRBJ1-5	.	TRBV4-1	TGCGCCAGCAGCCAAGATGGGAGTAGCAATCAGCCCCAGCATTTT	CASSQDGSSNQPQHF
.	16	TRBJ1-6	.	TRBV19	TGTGCCAGTAGTATAGGAGGGCTGGGCCATAATTCACCCCTCCACTTT	CASSIGGLGHNSPLHF
few	16	TRBJ1-5	TRBD1	TRBV7-3	TGTGCCAGCAGCTTAAAATGGGACAGGGGCAATCAGCCCCAGCATTTT	CASSLKWDRGNQPQHF
once	13	TRBJ1-1	.	TRBV29-1	TGCAGCGTCGCCGGGACTTTGAACACTGAAGCTTTCTTT	CSVAGTLNTEAFF
few	15	TRBJ2-1	TRBD2	TRBV7-9	TGTGCCAGCAGGGAGGCGGGAGGCTACTACAATGAGCAGTTCTTC	CASREAGGYYNEQFF
.	14	TRBJ2-3	TRBD2	TRBV5-1	TGCGCCAGCAGCTCTAGCGGGGGGGCAGATACGCAGTATTTT	CASSSSGGADTQYF
.	14	TRBJ1-1	TRBD1	TRBV5-1	TGCGCCAGCAGCGACACAGGGGAGGCCACTGAAGCTTTCTTT	CASSDTGEATEAFF
.	17	TRBJ2-2	TRBD1	TRBV5-1	TGCGCCAGCACCTTGACAGGGGCGCCCACGAGTACCGGGGAGCTGTTTTTT	CASTLTGAPTSTGELFF
.	12	TRBJ1-2	.	TRBV12-3/TRBV12-4	TGTGCCAGCAGTTTTGGGGCGGATGGCTACACCTTC	CASSFGADGYTF
.	15	TRBJ2-1	.	TRBV2	TGTGCCAGCAGTGATAGAGAAAGATTCTACAATGAGCAGTTCTTC	CASSDRERFYNEQFF
.	18	TRBJ2-1	.	TRBV7-9	TGTGCCAGCATAGAAGGTAGCGCCGGGCAAAGCTCCTACAATGAGCAGTTCTTC	CASIEGSAGQSSYNEQFF
.	16	TRBJ1-6	.	TRBV9	TGTGCCAGCAGCAAGACAGGTGTCGACTATAATTCACCCCTCCACTTT	CASSKTGVDYNSPLHF
.	15	TRBJ1-1	TRBD1	TRBV4-2	TGTGCCAGCAGCCCCGGGACAGGGGGCTTTACTGAAGCTTTCTTT	CASSPGTGGFTEAFF
once	13	TRBJ1-2	TRBD1	TRBV7-9	TGTGCCAGCAGCGCCCAAAACAGGGGAGGCTACACCTTC	CASSAQNRGGYTF
.	14	TRBJ1-1	.	TRBV18	TGTGCCAGCTCACCACGAGACGGCCTAGTGGGAGCTTTCTTT	CASSPRDGLVGAFF
.	15	TRBJ2-2	.	TRBV7-3	TGTGCCAGCAGCTCTTCCGGGTCGGACACCGGGGAGCTGTTTTTT	CASSSSGSDTGELFF
.	11	TRBJ2-7	TRBD1	TRBV20-1	TGCAGTGCCAGGGGGCAGTACGAGCAGTACTTC	CSARGQYEQYF
.	15	TRBJ2-6	.	TRBV30	TGTGCCTGGAAAAGCCTTAGCTCTGGGGCCAACGTCCTGACTTTC	CAWKSLSSGANVLTF
.	13	TRBJ1-2	.	TRBV7-2	TGTGCCAGCAGCTTAGGGGCAGGGTATGGCTACACCTTC	CASSLGAGYGYTF
.	12	TRBJ1-3	.	TRBV29-1	TGCAGCGTTAGATTCGGGGGAAACACCATATATTTT	CSVRFGGNTIYF
.	14	TRBJ2-2	TRBD1	TRBV6-6	TGTGCCACGCCGGGACAGGGGAACACCGGGGAGCTGTTTTTT	CATPGQGNTGELFF
.	13	TRBJ1-6	TRBD1	TRBV14	TGTGCCAGCAGCCAAGCTAATCAGGGGGTACTCCACTTT	CASSQANQGVLHF
.	14	TRBJ1-1	.	TRBV2	TGTGCCAGCAGTGTCAACAGGATGAACACTGAAGCTTTCTTT	CASSVNRMNTEAFF
.	16	TRBJ2-2	TRBD1	TRBV6-5	TGTGCCAGCAGTTACTCGGGACAGGGCAACACCGGGGAGCTGTTTTTT	CASSYSGQGNTGELFF
.	20	TRBJ2-7	TRBD2	TRBV2	TGTGCCAGCAGACTCGGCCCCGGGACTAGCGGGAACCAAAAGGCCTACGAGCAGTACTTC	CASRLGPGTSGNQKAYEQYF
.	14	TRBJ1-5	TRBD1	TRBV2	TGTGCCAGCAGTACGGGACAGGGCGCCCGGCCCCAGCATTTT	CASSTGQGARPQHF
.	16	TRBJ2-7	TRBD1	TRBV24-1	TGTGCCACCAGTGATGCCGGGGACAGGGGAACCTACGAGCAGTACTTC	CATSDAGDRGTYEQYF
once	15	TRBJ2-1	TRBD2	TRBV9	TGTGCCAGCAGCGCCTCGGGGGGGCCGGCCAATGAGCAGTTCTTC	CASSASGGPANEQFF
few	14	TRBJ2-7	.	TRBV25-1	TGTGCCAGCAGTGAAACGGACGGGACCTACGAGCAGTACTTC	CASSETDGTYEQYF
.	19	TRBJ2-7	TRBD2	TRBV3-1/TRBV3-2	TGTGCCAGCAGCCAAGACCTAGGAGGGGCGGGGGGGCCCTCCTACGAGCAGTACTTC	CASSQDLGGAGGPSYEQYF